This paragraph covers one T cell receptor beta chain sequence. People who had autoimmune disease history or systemic immunosuppression were excluded. With baseline, cycle 4 day 1, and cycle 7 day 1 as timepoints, blood was sampled. The sample is drawn from a study of OX40 agonist ivuxolimab in advanced cancers. Overall study context: Dose-escalation subjects each had hepatocellular carcinoma, melanoma, renal cell or head and neck cancer.

Some clones are missing from TCRdb's copy, which holds only in-frame ones; the method was immunoSEQ multiplex PCR. The top ten hold approximately 0.31% of the sample, which has about 100,000 clones, roughly nine tenths seen once. The V and J ends lost 6 bases and 4 bases respectively, with 13 bases between them. The CDR3 spans 13 residues. CDR1 and CDR2 from the germline V gene are MNHNY and SVGAGI (reference sequence). The rearrangement uses TRBV6-6 and TRBJ2-7, with D perhaps TRBD1 (6 bases). The sample was CD4+ or CD8+ T cells sorted from blood, taken in a trial of the OX40 agonist ivuxolimab. This clonotype was sampled from an adult with an advanced solid tumor such as melanoma, head and neck, liver or kidney cancer. CDR3 nucleotides: TGTGCCAGCAGAGTACAGGGAAGGTACGAGCAGTACTTC. Translating gives CASRVQGRYEQYF.